These T cell receptor beta chains were read from a single sample in a study of T cell responses to AZD1222 COVID-19 vaccine. Libraries were prepared by immunoSEQ multiplex PCR; TCRdb keeps only in-frame clonotypes and omits some of them. The table records 240,000 or so clones, over 85% of them present only once. The material was peripheral blood, obtained on day 0 of AZD1222 vaccination. The receptors stem from an adult in good health. The CDR3 runs from the conserved cysteine through the conserved F or W. Fields, in order: J gene, CDR3 length, V gene, clone size, D gene, CDR3 DNA, CDR3 protein. D genes are given only for firm matches. Some rows have no size entry. The others give once, few or many, or a class for an expanded clone.

TRBJ2-7 | 15 | TRBV6-5 | NA | TRBD2 | TGTGCCAGCAGTCACCCCTTGGCGGGAGTTGCCGAGCAGTACTTC | CASSHPLAGVAEQYF
TRBJ1-6 | 16 | TRBV19 | NA | TRBD1 | TGTGCCAGTAGGAAATTAGGACAGGGGAATAATTCACCCCTCCACTTT | CASRKLGQGNNSPLHF
TRBJ1-2 | 16 | TRBV28 | NA | TRBD1 | TGTGCCAGCAGTCGACCACAGGGGGTGAGGAACTATGGCTACACCTTC | CASSRPQGVRNYGYTF
TRBJ2-7 | 16 | TRBV5-1 | NA | NA | TGCGCCAGCAGCCAACGGGGGAGGACAGGACACTACGAGCAGTACTTC | CASSQRGRTGHYEQYF
TRBJ1-1 | 15 | TRBV5-1 | NA | TRBD1 | TGCGCCAGCAGCTTGTCGGACAGGGGTTATGTTGAAGCTTTCTTT | CASSLSDRGYVEAFF
TRBJ2-2 | 12 | TRBV10-1 | NA | NA | TGCGCCAGCAGTGGGAGCACCGGGGAGCTGTTTTTT | CASSGSTGELFF
TRBJ1-6 | 14 | TRBV19 | NA | TRBD1 | TGTGCCTGTCGAATTGGGGGACAGAATTCACCCCTCCACTTT | CACRIGGQNSPLHF
TRBJ1-1 | 13 | TRBV11-2 | once | NA | TGTGCCAGCAGCTTAGTAGAGGTTTCTGAAGCTTTCTTT | CASSLVEVSEAFF
TRBJ2-1 | 15 | TRBV7-6 | NA | TRBD1 | TGTGCCAGCAGCTTAGCGGCAGACAGGGTGAATGAGCAGTTCTTC | CASSLAADRVNEQFF
TRBJ2-1 | 17 | TRBV18 | NA | TRBD2 | TGTGCCAGCTCACCCCCCTTGAGGACTAGCGGGACCAATGAGCAGTTCTTC | CASSPPLRTSGTNEQFF
TRBJ2-1 | 13 | TRBV7-2 | NA | NA | TGTGCCAGCAGCTTAGGCCTAGCGAATGAGCAGTTCTTC | CASSLGLANEQFF